A selection of T cell receptor beta chains follows, all from one sample in a study of T cell responses to AZD1222 COVID-19 vaccine. The method was immunoSEQ multiplex PCR; TCRdb's version includes in-frame clones alone and lacks a portion of them. The sample holds roughly 140,000 clones, 80% to 95% seen once. The sequences come from peripheral blood, collected on day 0 of AZD1222 vaccination. These TCRs come from an adult in good health. Both conserved end residues are part of each CDR3. The D gene is left open where the match is weak. The listing skips clone size in some rows; elsewhere it reads once, few, many or a size class.

d_call	clone_size	v_call	j_call	cdr3_aa	cdr3_nt
NA	NA	TRBV4-1	TRBJ2-5	CASSQGDSGRGETQYF	TGCGCCAGCAGCCAAGGAGATAGCGGAAGGGGAGAGACCCAGTACTTC
NA	NA	TRBV4-1	TRBJ1-1	CASSQDWRPGGMNTEAFF	TGCGCCAGCAGCCAAGATTGGCGGCCCGGCGGAATGAACACTGAAGCTTTCTTT
NA	once	TRBV27	TRBJ2-7	CASSLGRTYEQYF	TGTGCCAGCAGTTTAGGTAGGACCTACGAGCAGTACTTC
TRBD1	few	TRBV5-1	TRBJ1-2	CASSPISLTGFYGYTF	TGCGCCAGCAGCCCCATTTCCCTGACAGGGTTCTATGGCTACACCTTC
NA	NA	TRBV7-8	TRBJ1-2	CASSLAERIAHYGYTF	TGTGCCAGCAGCTTAGCGGAACGGATTGCACATTATGGCTACACCTTC
NA	NA	TRBV14	TRBJ1-2	CASSQAQVYGYTF	TGTGCCAGCAGCCAAGCACAGGTCTATGGCTACACCTTC
NA	NA	TRBV12-3/TRBV12-4	TRBJ1-2	CASSFSNYGYTF	TGTGCCAGCAGTTTTTCTAACTATGGCTACACCTTC
TRBD2	NA	TRBV4-2	TRBJ2-3	CASSQGAGGGDTQYF	TGTGCCAGCAGCCAAGGGGCGGGAGGGGGAGATACGCAGTATTTT
NA	NA	TRBV27	TRBJ2-5	CASSPRSGRAQGETQYF	TGTGCCAGCAGTCCCCGGTCCGGTAGGGCCCAAGGAGAGACCCAGTACTTC
TRBD1	NA	TRBV6-2/TRBV6-3	TRBJ1-5	CASSYSKGDRVLNQPQHF	TGTGCCAGCAGTTACTCGAAGGGGGACAGGGTCCTTAATCAGCCCCAGCATTTT
NA	NA	TRBV3-1/TRBV3-2	TRBJ2-7	CASKGRGPNFEQYF	TGTGCCAGCAAAGGCCGAGGGCCTAATTTCGAGCAGTACTTC
TRBD2	NA	TRBV30	TRBJ2-1	CAWRQSGAGGLGNEQFF	TGTGCCTGGAGGCAATCGGGGGCGGGAGGTTTAGGGAATGAGCAGTTCTTC
NA	NA	TRBV5-1	TRBJ2-7	CASSILSGYEQYF	TGCGCCAGCAGCATATTAAGCGGGTACGAGCAGTACTTC
TRBD2	NA	TRBV7-3	TRBJ2-3	CASSSLAGGADTQYF	TGTGCCAGCAGCTCCTTAGCGGGAGGGGCAGATACGCAGTATTTT
TRBD2	NA	TRBV7-9	TRBJ2-1	CASSLGPAGGPYNEQFF	TGTGCCAGCAGCTTAGGTCCCGCGGGAGGGCCCTACAATGAGCAGTTCTTC
TRBD2	NA	TRBV7-3	TRBJ2-1	CASSFGLAAYNEQFF	TGTGCCAGCAGCTTCGGACTAGCGGCCTACAATGAGCAGTTCTTC
NA	NA	TRBV6-1	TRBJ2-7	CASSEGIGAGYYEQYF	TGTGCCAGCAGTGAAGGGATTGGCGCAGGGTACTACGAGCAGTACTTC
NA	NA	TRBV5-6	TRBJ1-1	CASSLYRSREAFF	TGTGCCAGCAGCTTGTATCGGAGCCGTGAAGCTTTCTTT